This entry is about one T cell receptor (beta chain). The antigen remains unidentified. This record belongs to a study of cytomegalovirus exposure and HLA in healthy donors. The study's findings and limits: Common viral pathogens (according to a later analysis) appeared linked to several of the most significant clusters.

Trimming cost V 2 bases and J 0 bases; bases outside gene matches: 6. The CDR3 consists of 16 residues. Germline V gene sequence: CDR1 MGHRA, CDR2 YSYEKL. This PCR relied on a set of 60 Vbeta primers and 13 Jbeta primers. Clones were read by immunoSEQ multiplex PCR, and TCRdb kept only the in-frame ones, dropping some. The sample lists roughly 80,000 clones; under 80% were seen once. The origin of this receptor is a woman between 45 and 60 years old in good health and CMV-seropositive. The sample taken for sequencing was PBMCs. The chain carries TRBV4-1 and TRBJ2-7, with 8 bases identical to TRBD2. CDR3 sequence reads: CASSQSASGFSYEQYF. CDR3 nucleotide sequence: TGCGCCAGCAGCCAATCAGCTAGCGGGTTCTCCTACGAGCAGTACTTC.